This TCR beta chain was documented in a study of CD8 T cells in ankylosing spondylitis. Trimming cost V 2 bases and J 2 bases; bases outside gene matches: 6. Germline CDR1 and CDR2: SGHRS and YFSETQ. The CDR3 covers 16 residues. Many counts were recorded for this clonotype. TCRdb used MiXCR to reprocess the 5' RACE reads, holding one entry per CDR3 protein. Seen here are about 130,000 distinct CDR3 sequences, roughly 6.6% observed once, and the top ten hold more than 10%. The chain recombines TRBV5-1 with TRBJ2-3; TRBD2 agrees at 9 bases. Sequencing was done on a sample of blood, either unsorted or a sorted T cell fraction (not recorded which). This receptor was identified in a male donor with ankylosing spondylitis or in good health (not recorded which). Here the CDR3 reads CASSLGLARPTDTQYF. The DNA of the CDR3 is TGCGCCAGCAGCTTAGGACTAGCGCGACCCACAGATACGCAGTATTTT.